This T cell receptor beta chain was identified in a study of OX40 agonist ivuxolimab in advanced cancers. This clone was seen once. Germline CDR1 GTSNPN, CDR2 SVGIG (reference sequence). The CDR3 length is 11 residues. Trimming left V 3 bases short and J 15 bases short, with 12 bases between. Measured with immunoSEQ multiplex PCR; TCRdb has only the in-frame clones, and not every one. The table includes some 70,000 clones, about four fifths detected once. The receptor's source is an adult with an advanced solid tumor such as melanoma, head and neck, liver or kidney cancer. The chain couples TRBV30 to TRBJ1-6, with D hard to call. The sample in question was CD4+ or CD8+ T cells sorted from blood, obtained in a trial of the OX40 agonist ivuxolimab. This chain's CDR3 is CAWRANSYLHF. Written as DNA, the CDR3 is TGTGCCTGGAGAGCTAACTCGTACCTCCACTTT.